The T cell receptor (beta chain) described here comes from a study of human T cells and chemical hapten exposure. Time point indicated: pre-sensitization, week 0. Treatment reported: therapeutic diphenylcyclopropenone sensitization with weekly scalp DPC. This clonotype was picked up a small number of times. In TCRdb, the RACE reads were re-called with MiXCR into one record per CDR3 protein. The table records around 300,000 distinct CDR3 sequences, around 5.5% of them present only once. This CDR3 is 16 amino acids long. The V and J ends lost 0 bases and 5 bases respectively, with 14 bases between them. In germline, CDR1 is DFQATT, CDR2 SNEGSKA (reference sequence).

Sequencing used whole blood, obtained in connection with sensitization to the hapten diphenylcyclopropenone (DPC). The clonotype was recovered from a woman between 18 and 29 years old with alopecia areata. Some clones in this sample may be carry-over from other donors' samples. The chain combines TRBV20-1 with TRBJ1-6; no definite D call. The CDR3 bases are TGCAGTGCTAGAGATTATTTATCCGGGGATAATTCACCCCTCCACTTT. This codes for CSARDYLSGDNSPLHF.